This T cell receptor beta chain is from a study of T cell responses to AZD1222 COVID-19 vaccine. Points on this clone: The antigen is unknown.

The protocol was immunoSEQ multiplex PCR, while the TCRdb copy is restricted to in-frame clones and leaves out a portion. This sample has approximately 150,000 clones; 93% occur once, and the top ten carry around 5%. Study results and caveats: Breadth and depth of Spike-specific TCRs rose after two AZD1222 doses. It was only after the peak T cell response that any repertoires were sampled. The sample set comprised mostly white British donors with more females, and clonal diversity was possibly underestimated. Dominant CD4 TCR responses targeted spike regions 160-218 and 743-854.

The CDR3 runs 15 residues. The germline V gene has CDR1 SNHLY and CDR2 FYNNEI. V lost 6 bases, J lost 0 bases, and 11 bases lay in between. The sequence derives from an adult in good health. V and J are TRBV2 and TRBJ1-4; no clear D. Source: peripheral blood, taken on day 0 of AZD1222 vaccination. CDR3 sequence: CASRAGPATNEKLFF. DNA of the CDR3: TGTGCCAGCAGGGCAGGACCTGCAACTAATGAAAAACTGTTTTTT. Full variable domain (outside the CDR3, taken from reference TRBV2 and TRBJ1-4): EPEVTQTPSHQVTQMGQEVILRCVPISNHLYFYWYRQILGQKVEFLVSFYNNEISEKSEIFDDQFSVERPDGSNFTLKIRSTKLEDSAMYFCASRAGPATNEKLFFGSGTQLSVL.